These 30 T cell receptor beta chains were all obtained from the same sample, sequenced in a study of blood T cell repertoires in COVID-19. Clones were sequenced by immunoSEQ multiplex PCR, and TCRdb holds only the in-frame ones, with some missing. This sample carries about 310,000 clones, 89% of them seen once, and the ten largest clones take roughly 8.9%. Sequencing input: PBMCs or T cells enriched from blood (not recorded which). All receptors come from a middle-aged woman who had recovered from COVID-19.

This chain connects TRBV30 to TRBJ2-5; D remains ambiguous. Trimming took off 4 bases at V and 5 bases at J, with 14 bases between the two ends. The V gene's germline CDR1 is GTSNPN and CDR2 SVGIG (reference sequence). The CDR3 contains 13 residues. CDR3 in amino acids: CAWNWQVGETQYF. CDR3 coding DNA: TGTGCCTGGAATTGGCAGGTTGGGGAGACCCAGTACTTC.

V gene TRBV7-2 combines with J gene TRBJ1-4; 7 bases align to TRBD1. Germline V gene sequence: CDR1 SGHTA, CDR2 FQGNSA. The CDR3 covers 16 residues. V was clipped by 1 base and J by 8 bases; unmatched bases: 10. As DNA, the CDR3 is TGTGCCAGCAGCTTAGATGGCACAGGGGCAGGGGAAAAACTGTTTTTT. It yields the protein CASSLDGTGAGEKLFF.

The CDR3 region has the DNA TGCGCCAGCAGCCAAGATACCACAGGGAACTATGGCTACACCTTC. This gives the protein CASSQDTTGNYGYTF. The chain employs TRBV4-3 and TRBJ1-2; D perhaps matches TRBD1 (6 bases). V was pared by 0 bases and J by 2 bases, with 10 bases between. There are 15 residues in the CDR3. Germline CDR1 LGHNA, CDR2 YSLEER.

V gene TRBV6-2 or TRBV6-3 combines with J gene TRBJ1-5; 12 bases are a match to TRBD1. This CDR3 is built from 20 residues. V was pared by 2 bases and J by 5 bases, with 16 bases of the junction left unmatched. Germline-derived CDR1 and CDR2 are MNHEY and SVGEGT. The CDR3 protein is CASSYTPGQGAGSFYQPQHF. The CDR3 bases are TGTGCCAGCAGTTACACCCCGGGACAGGGGGCCGGGTCGTTCTATCAGCCCCAGCATTTT.

CDR3 loop: CASSLASVTGELFF. The CDR3 nucleotides read TGTGCCAGCAGCTTAGCATCAGTCACCGGGGAGCTGTTTTTT. J is TRBJ2-2 and V is TRBV7-6; D not certain. Germline V gene sequence: CDR1 SGHVS, CDR2 FNYEAQ. This CDR3 spans 14 amino acids. Trimming took 0 bases from V and 4 from J, leaving 6 bases between them.

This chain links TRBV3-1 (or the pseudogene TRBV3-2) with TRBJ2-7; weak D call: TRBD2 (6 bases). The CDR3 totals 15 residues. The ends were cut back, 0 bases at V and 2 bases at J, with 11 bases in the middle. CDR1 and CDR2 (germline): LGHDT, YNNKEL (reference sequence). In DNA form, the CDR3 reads TGTGCCAGCAGCCAAGATTTTAGCGGACCCTACGAGCAGTACTTC. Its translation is CASSQDFSGPYEQYF.

CDR3 coding DNA: TGTGCCAGCAGCGTAGGGCCCACCGGGGAGCTGTTTTTT. It translates to CASSVGPTGELFF. The gene calls are TRBV9 and TRBJ2-2; D not resolved. The V gene's germline CDR1 is SGDLS and CDR2 YYNGEE. Deletions cut 0 bases from V and 4 bases from J, with 4 bases between. This CDR3 is 13 amino acids long.

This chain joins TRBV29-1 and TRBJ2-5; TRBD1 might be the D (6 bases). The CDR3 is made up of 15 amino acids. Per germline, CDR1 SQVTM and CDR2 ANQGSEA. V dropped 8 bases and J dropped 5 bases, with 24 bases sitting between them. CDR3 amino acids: CSFGEGYRVGETQYF. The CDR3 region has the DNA TGCAGCTTTGGAGAAGGGTACAGGGTAGGGGAGACCCAGTACTTC. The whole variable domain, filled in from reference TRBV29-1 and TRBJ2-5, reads SAVISQKPSRDICQRGTSLTIQCQVDSQVTMMFWYRQQPGQSLTLIATANQGSEATYESGFVIDKFPISRPNLTFSTLTVSNMSPEDSSIYLCSFGEGYRVGETQYFGPGTRLLVL.

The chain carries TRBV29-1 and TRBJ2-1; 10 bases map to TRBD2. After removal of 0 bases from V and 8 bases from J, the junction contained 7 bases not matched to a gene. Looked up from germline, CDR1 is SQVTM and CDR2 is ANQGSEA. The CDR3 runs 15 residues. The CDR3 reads CSVEERLAGVDEQFF. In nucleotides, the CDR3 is TGCAGCGTTGAAGAACGGCTAGCGGGAGTAGATGAGCAGTTCTTC.

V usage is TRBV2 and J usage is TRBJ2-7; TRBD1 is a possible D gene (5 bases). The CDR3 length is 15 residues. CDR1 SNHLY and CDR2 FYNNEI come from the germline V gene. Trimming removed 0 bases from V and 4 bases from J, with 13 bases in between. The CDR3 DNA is TGTGCCAGCAGTGAAGCTACAGGACCAGCATACGAGCAGTACTTC. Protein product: CASSEATGPAYEQYF.

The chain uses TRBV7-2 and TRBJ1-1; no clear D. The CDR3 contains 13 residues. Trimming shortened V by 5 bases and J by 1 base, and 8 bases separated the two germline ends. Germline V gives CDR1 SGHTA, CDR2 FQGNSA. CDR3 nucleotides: TGTGCCAGCAGCCCAGAGGAGAACACTGAAGCTTTCTTT. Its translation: CASSPEENTEAFF.

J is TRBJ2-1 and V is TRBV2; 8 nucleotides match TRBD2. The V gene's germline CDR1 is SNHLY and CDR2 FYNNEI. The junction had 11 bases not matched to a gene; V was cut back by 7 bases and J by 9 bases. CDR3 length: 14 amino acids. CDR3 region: CASNGLAGYGEQFF. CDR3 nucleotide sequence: TGTGCCAGCAATGGACTAGCTGGGTATGGTGAGCAGTTCTTC. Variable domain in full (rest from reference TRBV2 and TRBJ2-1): EPEVTQTPSHQVTQMGQEVILRCVPISNHLYFYWYRQILGQKVEFLVSFYNNEISEKSEIFDDQFSVERPDGSNFTLKIRSTKLEDSAMYFCASNGLAGYGEQFFGPGTRLTVL.

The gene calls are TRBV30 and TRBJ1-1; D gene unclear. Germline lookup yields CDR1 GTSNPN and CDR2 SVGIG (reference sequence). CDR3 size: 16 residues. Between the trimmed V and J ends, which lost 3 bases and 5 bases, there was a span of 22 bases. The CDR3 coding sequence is TGTGCCTGGAGACCCCTCCTGGGCGGGCCCGGGACTGAAGCTTTCTTT. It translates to CAWRPLLGGPGTEAFF.

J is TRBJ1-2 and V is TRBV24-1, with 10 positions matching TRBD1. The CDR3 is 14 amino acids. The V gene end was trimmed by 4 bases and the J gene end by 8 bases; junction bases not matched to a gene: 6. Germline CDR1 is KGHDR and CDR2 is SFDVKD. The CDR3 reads CATSDQTGGRGYTF. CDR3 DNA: TGTGCCACCAGTGACCAGACAGGGGGCAGGGGCTACACCTTC.

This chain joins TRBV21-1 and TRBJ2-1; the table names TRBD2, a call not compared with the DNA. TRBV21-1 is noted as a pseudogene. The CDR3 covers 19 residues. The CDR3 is CASSKALNANGRARNEQFF. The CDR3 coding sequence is TGTGCCAGCAGCAAAGCGCTTAACGCAAACGGGAGGGCAAGGAATGAGCAGTTCTTC.

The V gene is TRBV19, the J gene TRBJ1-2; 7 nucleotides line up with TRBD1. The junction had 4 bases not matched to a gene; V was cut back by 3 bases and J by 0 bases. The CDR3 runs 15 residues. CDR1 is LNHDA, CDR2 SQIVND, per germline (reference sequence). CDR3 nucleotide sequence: TGTGCCAGTAGTATCCAGGACAGGACTAACTATGGCTACACCTTC. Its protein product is CASSIQDRTNYGYTF.

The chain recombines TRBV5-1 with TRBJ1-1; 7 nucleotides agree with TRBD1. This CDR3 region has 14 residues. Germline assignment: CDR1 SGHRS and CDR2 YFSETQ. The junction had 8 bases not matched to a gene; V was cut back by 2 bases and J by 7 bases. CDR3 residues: CASSLEGASIEAFF. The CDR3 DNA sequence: TGCGCCAGCAGCTTAGAGGGGGCTTCGATTGAAGCTTTCTTT.

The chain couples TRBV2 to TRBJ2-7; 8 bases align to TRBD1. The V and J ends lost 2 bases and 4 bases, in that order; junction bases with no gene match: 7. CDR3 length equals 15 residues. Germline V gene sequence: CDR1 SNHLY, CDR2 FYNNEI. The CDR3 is CASSERAGGGYEQYF. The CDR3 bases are TGTGCCAGCAGTGAAAGGGCAGGGGGCGGGTACGAGCAGTACTTC.

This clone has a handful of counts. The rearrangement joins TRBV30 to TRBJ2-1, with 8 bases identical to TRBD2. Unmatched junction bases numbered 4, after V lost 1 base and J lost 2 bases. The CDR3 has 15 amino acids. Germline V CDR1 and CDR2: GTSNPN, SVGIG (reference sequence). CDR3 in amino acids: CAWSGLAGPYNEQFF. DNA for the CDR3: TGTGCCTGGAGTGGGCTAGCGGGCCCCTACAATGAGCAGTTCTTC.

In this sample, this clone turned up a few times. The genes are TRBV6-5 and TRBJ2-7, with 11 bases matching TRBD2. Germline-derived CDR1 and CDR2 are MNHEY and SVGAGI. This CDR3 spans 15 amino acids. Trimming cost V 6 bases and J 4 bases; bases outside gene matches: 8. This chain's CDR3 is CASSASSGGMYEQYF. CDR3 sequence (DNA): TGTGCCAGCAGCGCTTCTAGCGGGGGGATGTACGAGCAGTACTTC.

CDR3 sequence: CASSLSSSGETIYF. In DNA, the CDR3 is TGTGCCAGCAGCTTATCGTCCTCTGGGGAGACCATATATTTT. The chain carries TRBV7-2 and TRBJ1-3; D is unresolved. Per germline, CDR1 SGHTA and CDR2 FQGNSA. Deletions cut 2 bases from V and 10 bases from J, with 15 bases between. The CDR3 runs to 14 residues. The variable domain in full, with the rest retrieved from reference TRBV7-2 and TRBJ1-3, is GAGVSQSPSNKVTEKGKDVELRCDPISGHTALYWYRQSLGQGLEFLIYFQGNSAPDKSGLPSDRFSAERTGGSVSTLTIQRTQQEDSAVYLCASSLSSSGETIYFGEGSWLTVV.

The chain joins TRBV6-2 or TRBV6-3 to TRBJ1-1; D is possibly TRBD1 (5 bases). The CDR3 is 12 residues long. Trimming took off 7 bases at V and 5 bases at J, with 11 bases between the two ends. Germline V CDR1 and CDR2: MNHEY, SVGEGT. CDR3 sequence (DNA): TGTGCCAGCACCCCTCGGGGGACTGAAGCTTTCTTT. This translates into CASTPRGTEAFF.

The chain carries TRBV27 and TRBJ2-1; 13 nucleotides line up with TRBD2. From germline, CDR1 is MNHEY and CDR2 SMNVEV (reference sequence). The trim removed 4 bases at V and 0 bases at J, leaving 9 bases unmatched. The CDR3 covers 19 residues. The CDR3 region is CASSYGTSGIGGSYNEQFF. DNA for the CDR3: TGTGCCAGCAGTTACGGGACTAGCGGGATTGGGGGCTCCTACAATGAGCAGTTCTTC.

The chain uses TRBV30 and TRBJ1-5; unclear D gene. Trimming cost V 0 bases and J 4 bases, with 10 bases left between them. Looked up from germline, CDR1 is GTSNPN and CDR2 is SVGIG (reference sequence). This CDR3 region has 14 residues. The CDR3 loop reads CAWSVGSVNQPQHF. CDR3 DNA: TGTGCCTGGAGTGTCGGGTCAGTGAATCAGCCCCAGCATTTT.

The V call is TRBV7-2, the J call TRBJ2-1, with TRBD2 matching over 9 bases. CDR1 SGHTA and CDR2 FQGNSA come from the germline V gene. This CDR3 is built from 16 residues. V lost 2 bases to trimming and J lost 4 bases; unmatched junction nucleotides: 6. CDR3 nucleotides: TGTGCCAGCAGCTTAAGTTCTAGCGGGATGTACAATGAGCAGTTCTTC. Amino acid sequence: CASSLSSSGMYNEQFF.

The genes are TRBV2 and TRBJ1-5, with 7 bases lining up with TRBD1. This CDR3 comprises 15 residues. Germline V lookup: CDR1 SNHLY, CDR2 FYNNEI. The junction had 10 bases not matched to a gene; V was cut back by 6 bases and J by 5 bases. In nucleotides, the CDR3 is TGTGCCAGCAGGGGTGGGACAGAAACCTATCAGCCCCAGCATTTT. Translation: CASRGGTETYQPQHF.

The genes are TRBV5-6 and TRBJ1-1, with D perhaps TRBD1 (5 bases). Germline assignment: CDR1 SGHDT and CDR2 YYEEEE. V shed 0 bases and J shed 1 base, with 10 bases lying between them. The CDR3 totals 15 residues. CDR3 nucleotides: TGTGCCAGCAGCTTGGACCAGGGCACGAACACTGAAGCTTTCTTT. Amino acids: CASSLDQGTNTEAFF.

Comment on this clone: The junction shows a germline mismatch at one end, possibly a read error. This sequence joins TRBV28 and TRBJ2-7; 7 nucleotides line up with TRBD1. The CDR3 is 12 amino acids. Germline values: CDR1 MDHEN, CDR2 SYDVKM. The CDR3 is CASSSLTGAPNF. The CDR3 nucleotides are TGTGCCAGCAGCTCGCTAACAGGGGCCCCGAACTTC.

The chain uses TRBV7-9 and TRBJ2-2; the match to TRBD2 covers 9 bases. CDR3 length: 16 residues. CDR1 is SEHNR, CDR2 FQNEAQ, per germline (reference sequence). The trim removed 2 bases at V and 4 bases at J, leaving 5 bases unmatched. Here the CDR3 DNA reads TGTGCCAGCAGCTTACTCAGCGGGGGGCCCACCGGGGAGCTGTTTTTT. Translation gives CASSLLSGGPTGELFF.

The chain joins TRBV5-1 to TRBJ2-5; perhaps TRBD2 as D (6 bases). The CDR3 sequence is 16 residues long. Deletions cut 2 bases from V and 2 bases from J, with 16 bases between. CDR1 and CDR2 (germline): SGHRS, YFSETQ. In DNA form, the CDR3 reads TGCGCCAGCAGCTTTGGCCTAGCGATGGCTCAAGAGACCCAGTACTTC. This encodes CASSFGLAMAQETQYF.